This TCR beta chain was recovered during a study of Ad26.COV2.S vaccination and SARS-CoV-2 variants. The CDR3 length is 15 residues. V lost 5 bases to trimming and J lost 5 bases; unmatched junction nucleotides: 10. CDR1 SGHVS and CDR2 FQNEAQ come from the germline V gene. This sample's treatment: roughly 19 received Ad26.COV2.S at low or high dose, single or two shots; several received placebo; per-sample allocation not given. Day 63 after the first vaccine or placebo injection was the time point for sampling. Assay: immunoSEQ multiplex PCR; the TCRdb copy retains only in-frame clones and omits some. The sample yields 350,000 to 550,000 clones, approximately 92% seen once.

The TCR comes from a person aged 18 to 65 who received the Ad26.COV2.S COVID-19 vaccine or a placebo. This chain connects TRBV7-8 to TRBJ2-5; the match to TRBD2 covers 8 bases. This sample comprised peripheral blood, obtained in a trial of Ad26.COV2.S vaccine versus placebo. In DNA form, the CDR3 reads TGTGCCAGCAGCCCCCCCGGCGGGGGGTTGGAGACCCAGTACTTC. Amino acids: CASSPPGGGLETQYF.